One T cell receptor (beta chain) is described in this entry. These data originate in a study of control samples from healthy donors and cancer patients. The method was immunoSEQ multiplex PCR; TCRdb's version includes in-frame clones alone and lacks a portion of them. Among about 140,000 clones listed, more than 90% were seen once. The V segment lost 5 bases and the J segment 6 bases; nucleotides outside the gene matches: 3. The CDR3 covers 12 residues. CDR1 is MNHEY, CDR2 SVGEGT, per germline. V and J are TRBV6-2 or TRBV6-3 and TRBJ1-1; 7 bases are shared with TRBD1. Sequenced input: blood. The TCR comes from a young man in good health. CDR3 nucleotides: TGTGCCAGCAGTATAGGACAGGCTGAAGCTTTCTTT. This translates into CASSIGQAEAFF.